Listed below are T cell receptor beta chains from one sample, sequenced in a study of T cell responses to AZD1222 COVID-19 vaccine. The data were produced by immunoSEQ multiplex PCR, yet TCRdb's version contains in-frame clones alone and is incomplete. The sample shows tens of thousands of clones, around 90% of them seen only once. This specimen was peripheral blood, taken 28 days after the second AZD1222 dose. The receptor source for this set is an adult who received the AZD1222 COVID-19 vaccine. CDR3s include the opening cysteine and the closing phenylalanine or tryptophan. Each record gives: J gene, V gene, D gene, CDR3 protein, CDR3 DNA. A D gene is named only where the DNA matches it firmly.

J gene: TRBJ1-5
V gene: TRBV2
D gene: NA
CDR3 protein: CASVSGWDQPQHF
CDR3 DNA: TGTGCCAGCGTTTCGGGGTGGGATCAGCCCCAGCATTTT

J gene: TRBJ1-4
V gene: TRBV5-6
D gene: NA
CDR3 protein: CASNHGGQREKLFF
CDR3 DNA: TGTGCCAGCAACCATGGGGGTCAAAGGGAAAAACTGTTTTTT

J gene: TRBJ1-1
V gene: TRBV19
D gene: TRBD1
CDR3 protein: CASSIVAGTANTEAFF
CDR3 DNA: TGTGCCAGTAGTATAGTGGCAGGGACAGCTAACACTGAAGCTTTCTTT

J gene: TRBJ2-7
V gene: TRBV11-1
D gene: NA
CDR3 protein: CASRALAHEQYF
CDR3 DNA: TGTGCCAGCAGGGCATTAGCCCACGAGCAGTACTTC

J gene: TRBJ2-2
V gene: TRBV28
D gene: TRBD2
CDR3 protein: CASSLVRGGTGELFF
CDR3 DNA: TGTGCCAGCAGCTTGGTGAGGGGAGGGACCGGGGAGCTGTTTTTT

J gene: TRBJ2-3
V gene: TRBV7-3
D gene: TRBD2
CDR3 protein: CASSHGPSGFGDTQYF
CDR3 DNA: TGTGCCAGCAGCCATGGCCCTAGCGGGTTTGGAGATACGCAGTATTTT

J gene: TRBJ1-4
V gene: TRBV7-2
D gene: NA
CDR3 protein: CASSSPRGRFDEKLFF
CDR3 DNA: TGTGCCAGCAGCTCCCCCCGGGGGAGGTTCGACGAAAAACTGTTTTTT

J gene: TRBJ2-7
V gene: TRBV4-1
D gene: TRBD1
CDR3 protein: CASSDKVPGTGSYEQYF
CDR3 DNA: TGCGCCAGCAGCGACAAGGTTCCAGGGACAGGGTCTTACGAGCAGTACTTC

J gene: TRBJ2-5
V gene: TRBV10-3
D gene: TRBD2
CDR3 protein: CATLMGLAGGERQETQYF
CDR3 DNA: TGTGCCACCTTGATGGGACTAGCGGGAGGGGAACGCCAAGAGACCCAGTACTTC

J gene: TRBJ2-1
V gene: TRBV11-2
D gene: TRBD2
CDR3 protein: CASSKTSGYNEQFF
CDR3 DNA: TGTGCCAGCAGCAAGACTAGCGGCTACAATGAGCAGTTCTTC

J gene: TRBJ1-2
V gene: TRBV9
D gene: TRBD1
CDR3 protein: CASSVAADRVHGYTF
CDR3 DNA: TGTGCCAGCAGCGTAGCCGCGGACAGGGTACATGGCTACACCTTC

J gene: TRBJ1-2
V gene: TRBV29-1
D gene: NA
CDR3 protein: CSVEDRDRNFYGYTF
CDR3 DNA: TGCAGCGTTGAAGATCGCGACAGAAACTTCTATGGCTACACCTTC

J gene: TRBJ2-7
V gene: TRBV5-6
D gene: TRBD2
CDR3 protein: CASSLGGRTTYEQYF
CDR3 DNA: TGTGCCAGCAGCTTGGGCGGGAGGACTACCTACGAGCAGTACTTC

J gene: TRBJ1-5
V gene: TRBV9
D gene: NA
CDR3 protein: CASSVGNNQPQHF
CDR3 DNA: TGTGCCAGCAGCGTAGGAAACAATCAGCCCCAGCATTTT

J gene: TRBJ1-2
V gene: TRBV30
D gene: NA
CDR3 protein: CAWHGNRNDYTF
CDR3 DNA: TGTGCCTGGCACGGGAATCGGAATGACTACACCTTC

J gene: TRBJ2-5
V gene: TRBV5-1
D gene: NA
CDR3 protein: CASSLMESVTGVGTQYF
CDR3 DNA: TGCGCCAGCAGCTTGATGGAAAGCGTAACGGGGGTCGGGACCCAGTACTTC

J gene: TRBJ2-2
V gene: TRBV7-2
D gene: NA
CDR3 protein: CASSFTGELFF
CDR3 DNA: TGTGCCAGCAGCTTTACCGGGGAGCTGTTTTTT

J gene: TRBJ1-2
V gene: TRBV7-8
D gene: TRBD1
CDR3 protein: CASSLGTGGLTSGYTF
CDR3 DNA: TGTGCCAGCAGCTTAGGCACAGGGGGCCTTACCAGCGGCTACACCTTC

J gene: TRBJ1-2
V gene: TRBV5-1
D gene: NA
CDR3 protein: CASSLAGLGDGYTF
CDR3 DNA: TGCGCCAGCAGCTTGGCGGGTTTAGGCGACGGCTACACCTTC

J gene: TRBJ2-1
V gene: TRBV15
D gene: NA
CDR3 protein: CATSRATSRGRPHRSSYNEQFF
CDR3 DNA: TGTGCCACCAGCAGAGCCACGTCCCGGGGCAGACCTCACAGGAGCTCCTACAATGAGCAGTTCTTC